Shown below are 17 T cell receptor beta chains from a single sample sequenced in a study of cytomegalovirus exposure and HLA in healthy donors. The PCR had 60 Vbeta and 13 Jbeta primers. Clones were sequenced by immunoSEQ multiplex PCR, and TCRdb holds only the in-frame ones, with some missing. The sample lists about 200,000 clones; 82% were seen once. The sequenced sample consisted of PBMCs. Receptor source: a boy aged 2 to 10 in good health and CMV-seronegative.

J is TRBJ2-3 and V is TRBV9, with 7 bases matching TRBD2. The CDR3 runs to 16 residues. The V and J ends lost 2 bases and 3 bases, in that order; junction bases with no gene match: 9. The germline V gene has CDR1 SGDLS and CDR2 YYNGEE. The CDR3 is CASSVRGDKGTDTQYF. The CDR3 DNA reads TGTGCCAGCAGCGTTCGGGGGGATAAGGGGACAGATACGCAGTATTTT.

The gene calls are TRBV5-4 and TRBJ2-7; 7 positions match TRBD1. Unmatched junction bases numbered 3, after V lost 3 bases and J lost 6 bases. Looked up from germline, CDR1 is SGHNT and CDR2 is YYREEE (reference sequence). This CDR3 is built from 12 residues. The CDR3 DNA is TGTGCCAGCAGCTGGGACAGCCGCGAGCAGTACTTC. Encoded protein: CASSWDSREQYF.

The J gene is TRBJ1-6, the V gene TRBV6-5; 7 bases agree with TRBD1. The trim removed 6 bases at V and 7 bases at J, leaving 12 bases unmatched. Germline values: CDR1 MNHEY, CDR2 SVGAGI. The CDR3 contains 16 residues. The CDR3 loop reads CASSYHYRGQNSPLHF. The CDR3 coding sequence is TGTGCCAGCAGCTACCACTACAGGGGACAGAATTCACCCCTCCACTTT.

The gene calls are TRBV7-9 and TRBJ1-2; no clear D gene. The CDR3 totals 10 residues. Germline CDR1 reads SEHNR; CDR2 reads FQNEAQ (reference sequence). Trimming cost V 10 bases and J 6 bases, with 9 bases left between them. As DNA, the CDR3 is TGTGCCACCCTCGAGGATGGCTACACCTTC. Amino acid sequence: CATLEDGYTF.

Only a few counts were recorded for this clone. The chain carries TRBV9 and TRBJ2-3; D gene ambiguous. The CDR3 spans 12 residues. V was clipped by 7 bases and J by 2 bases, with 8 bases between them. Germline CDR1 reads SGDLS; CDR2 reads YYNGEE. CDR3 loop: CASSPVTDTQYF. Here the CDR3 DNA reads TGTGCCAGCTCACCGGTCACAGATACGCAGTATTTT.

On this clone: One junction end does not reproduce the germline sequence, and a read error may be involved. The rearrangement uses TRBV2 and TRBJ1-2; 9 bases line up with TRBD1. The length of the CDR3 is 11 residues. In germline, CDR1 is SNHLY, CDR2 FYNNEI. For the CDR3, the DNA is TGTGCCAGCAGTGGGACAGGGGCCGTGTTCTTC. Amino acid sequence: CASSGTGAVFF.

In its sample, this clone was seen a few times. The chain couples TRBV19 to TRBJ1-1, with D hard to call. Looked up from germline, CDR1 is LNHDA and CDR2 is SQIVND (reference sequence). The CDR3 has 13 amino acids. The V gene lost 1 base and the J gene lost 7 bases, with 10 bases spanning the gap. This chain's CDR3 is CASSIAWEGEAFF. The CDR3, as DNA: TGTGCCAGTAGTATAGCGTGGGAGGGTGAAGCTTTCTTT.

This clone was recorded only once. The gene calls are TRBV5-5 and TRBJ1-4; 10 bases fit TRBD1. Germline CDR1 reads SGHKS; CDR2 reads YYEKEE (reference sequence). The CDR3 runs to 15 residues. V was clipped by 4 bases and J by 6 bases; unmatched bases: 6. CDR3 sequence reads: CASSLSGTGDEKLFF. The CDR3 DNA is TGTGCCAGCAGCCTATCCGGGACAGGGGATGAAAAACTGTTTTTT.

J is TRBJ1-1 and V is TRBV15; TRBD1 might be the D (6 bases). Looked up from germline, CDR1 is LNHNV and CDR2 is YYDKDF (reference sequence). The CDR3 runs to 14 residues. Trimming removed 3 bases from V and 2 bases from J, with 10 bases in between. CDR3 amino acids: CATSRTGTNTEAFF. The CDR3, as DNA: TGTGCCACCAGCAGGACCGGGACAAACACTGAAGCTTTCTTT.

The chain recombines TRBV30 with TRBJ1-6; a possible D gene is TRBD1 (5 bases). V dropped 0 bases and J dropped 2 bases, with 11 bases sitting between them. CDR3 length equals 16 residues. Looked up from germline, CDR1 is GTSNPN and CDR2 is SVGIG (reference sequence). CDR3 loop: CAWSVGGNTYNSPLHF. The DNA for the CDR3 is TGTGCCTGGAGTGTGGGGGGGAACACCTATAATTCACCCCTCCACTTT.

The genes are TRBV2 and TRBJ2-2; D might be TRBD2 (6 bases). The ends were cut back, 3 bases at V and 2 bases at J, with 13 bases in the middle. This CDR3 is 16 amino acids long. Germline values: CDR1 SNHLY, CDR2 FYNNEI. CDR3 region: CASSEFGGINTGELFF. The CDR3 DNA reads as TGTGCCAGCAGTGAGTTCGGGGGTATTAACACCGGGGAGCTGTTTTTT.

The chain carries TRBV9 and TRBJ2-3; 8 nucleotides align to TRBD1. The CDR3 has 18 residues. Per the germline V gene, CDR1 is SGDLS and CDR2 is YYNGEE. The V segment lost 1 base and the J segment 5 bases; nucleotides outside the gene matches: 15. The CDR3 sequence is CASSVSPIGTGLIDTQYF. The DNA for the CDR3 is TGTGCCAGCAGCGTAAGCCCCATCGGGACAGGCCTCATAGATACGCAGTATTTT. Full variable domain (remainder filled in from reference TRBV9 and TRBJ2-3): DSGVTQTPKHLITATGQRVTLRCSPRSGDLSVYWYQQSLDQGLQFLIQYYNGEERAKGNILERFSAQQFPDLHSELNLSSLELGDSALYFCASSVSPIGTGLIDTQYFGPGTRLTVL.

V gene TRBV7-9 combines with J gene TRBJ2-1, with TRBD2 identical over 13 bases. Germline CDR1 SEHNR, CDR2 FQNEAQ (reference sequence). The CDR3 is 15 amino acids. Losses at the gene ends were 5 bases for V and 10 bases for J; bases not matched to a gene: 8. CDR3 region: CASSPLAGGRGEQFF. Here the CDR3 DNA reads TGTGCCAGCAGCCCACTAGCGGGGGGGCGGGGAGAGCAGTTCTTC.

The chain employs TRBV2 and TRBJ2-7, with 7 nucleotides matching TRBD1. The germline gives CDR1 SNHLY, CDR2 FYNNEI. J lost 5 bases, V lost 7 bases, and 8 bases had no gene match. CDR3 length: 13 amino acids. The CDR3 loop reads CASIGQDTDEQYF. CDR3 bases: TGTGCCAGCATAGGACAGGATACAGACGAGCAGTACTTC.

V usage is TRBV5-1 and J usage is TRBJ2-5; no firm D call. The CDR3 is made up of 12 amino acids. Trimming took off 4 bases at V and 1 base at J, with 5 bases between the two ends. The germline CDR1 and CDR2 sequences are SGHRS and YFSETQ. CDR3 in amino acids: CASSHSQETQYF. The CDR3 nucleotides read TGCGCCAGCAGCCATAGCCAAGAGACCCAGTACTTC. Supplemented by reference TRBV5-1 and TRBJ2-5, the full variable domain reads KAGVTQTPRYLIKTRGQQVTLSCSPISGHRSVSWYQQTPGQGLQFLFEYFSETQRNKGNFPGRFSGRQFSNSRSEMNVSTLELGDSALYLCASSHSQETQYFGPGTRLLVL.

The chain is built from TRBV15 and TRBJ1-5; D might be TRBD1 (5 bases). This CDR3 has 13 residues. CDR1 and CDR2 (germline): LNHNV, YYDKDF (reference sequence). V lost 3 bases, J lost 7 bases, and 10 bases lay in between. Here the CDR3 DNA reads TGTGCCACCAGCAGGGGGCAGGGACAGCCCCAGCATTTT. It yields the protein CATSRGQGQPQHF.

The chain combines TRBV20-1 with TRBJ2-7; 7 bases are a match to TRBD2. Germline CDR1 reads DFQATT; CDR2 reads SNEGSKA (reference sequence). Trimming at V came to 6 bases and at J to 4 bases, leaving 3 bases not matched to a gene. The CDR3 is 11 residues long. This CDR3 reads CSAWGGYEQYF. For the CDR3, the DNA is TGCAGTGCCTGGGGGGGTTACGAGCAGTACTTC.